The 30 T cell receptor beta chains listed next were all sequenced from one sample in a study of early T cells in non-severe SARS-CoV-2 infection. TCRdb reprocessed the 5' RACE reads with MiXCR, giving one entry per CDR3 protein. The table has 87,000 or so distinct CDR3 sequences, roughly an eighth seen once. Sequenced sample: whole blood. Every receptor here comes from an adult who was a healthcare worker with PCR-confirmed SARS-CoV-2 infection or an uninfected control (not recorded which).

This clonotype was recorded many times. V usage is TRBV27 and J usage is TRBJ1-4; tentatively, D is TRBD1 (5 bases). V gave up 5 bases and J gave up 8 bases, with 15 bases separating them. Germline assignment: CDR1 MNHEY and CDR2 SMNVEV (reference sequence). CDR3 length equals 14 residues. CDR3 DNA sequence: TGTGCCAGCAGTCCTGATCCGGGGACGGAAAAACTGTTTTTT. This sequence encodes CASSPDPGTEKLFF.

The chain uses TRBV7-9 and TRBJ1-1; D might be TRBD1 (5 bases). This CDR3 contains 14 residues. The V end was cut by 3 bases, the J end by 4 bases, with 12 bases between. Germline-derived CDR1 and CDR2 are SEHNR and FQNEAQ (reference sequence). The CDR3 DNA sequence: TGTGCCAGCAGCTTTGGCCAAAGGGGCACTGAAGCTTTCTTT. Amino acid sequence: CASSFGQRGTEAFF.

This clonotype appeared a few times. The CDR3 DNA reads TGCAGTGCTAGACCAGCGACGCGCACAGATACGCAGTATTTT. It specifies CSARPATRTDTQYF. This chain joins TRBV20-1 and TRBJ2-3; no definite D call. V lost 2 bases, J lost 1 base, and 10 bases lay in between. This CDR3 has 14 amino acids. Per the germline V gene, CDR1 is DFQATT and CDR2 is SNEGSKA (reference sequence).

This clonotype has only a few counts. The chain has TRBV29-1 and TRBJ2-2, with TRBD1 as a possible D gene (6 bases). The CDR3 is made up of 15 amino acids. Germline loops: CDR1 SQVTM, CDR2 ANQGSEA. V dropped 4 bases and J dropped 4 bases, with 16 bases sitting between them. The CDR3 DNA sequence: TGCAGCGTTGCCGGGACACTCGAGACCACCGGGGAGCTGTTTTTT. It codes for CSVAGTLETTGELFF.

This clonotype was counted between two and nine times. Written as DNA, the CDR3 is TGTGCCAGTATCAGGAGGGGGAACACCGGGGAGCTGTTTTTT. Protein: CASIRRGNTGELFF. The chain combines TRBV19 with TRBJ2-2, with D maybe TRBD2 (6 bases). V was trimmed by 7 bases and J by 1 base, leaving 10 bases between them. Germline V gives CDR1 LNHDA, CDR2 SQIVND (reference sequence). The length of the CDR3 is 14 residues.

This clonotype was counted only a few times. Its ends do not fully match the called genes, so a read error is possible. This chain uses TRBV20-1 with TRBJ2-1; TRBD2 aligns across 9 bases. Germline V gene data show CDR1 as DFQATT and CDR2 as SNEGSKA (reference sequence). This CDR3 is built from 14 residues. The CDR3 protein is CSARGLAKLNEQFF. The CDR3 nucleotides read TGCAGTGCGAGAGGACTAGCGAAGCTCAATGAGCAGTTCTTC.

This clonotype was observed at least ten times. This CDR3 reads CASSSYITLNEQFF. As DNA, the CDR3 is TGTGCCAGCAGTTCTTATATCACTCTCAATGAGCAGTTCTTC. V and J are TRBV5-5 and TRBJ2-1; D not resolved. CDR1 is SGHKS and CDR2 is YYEKEE in the germline V gene (reference sequence). The CDR3 spans 14 residues. The V end was cut by 5 bases, the J end by 6 bases, with 15 bases between.

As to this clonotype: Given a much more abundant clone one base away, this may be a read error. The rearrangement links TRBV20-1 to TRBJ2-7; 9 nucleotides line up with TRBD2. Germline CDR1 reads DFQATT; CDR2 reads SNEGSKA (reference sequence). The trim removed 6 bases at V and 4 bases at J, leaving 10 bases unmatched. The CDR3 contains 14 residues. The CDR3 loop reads CSAPTSGCIYEQYF. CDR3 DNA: TGCAGTGCACCAACTAGCGGGTGTATATACGAGCAGTACTTC.

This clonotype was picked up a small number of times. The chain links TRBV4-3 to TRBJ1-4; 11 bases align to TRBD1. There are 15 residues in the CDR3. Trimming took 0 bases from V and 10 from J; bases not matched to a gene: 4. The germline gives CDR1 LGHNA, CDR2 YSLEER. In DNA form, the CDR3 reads TGCGCCAGCAGCCAAGAGGGACAGGGGGATGGAAAACTGTTTTTT. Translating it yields CASSQEGQGDGKLFF.

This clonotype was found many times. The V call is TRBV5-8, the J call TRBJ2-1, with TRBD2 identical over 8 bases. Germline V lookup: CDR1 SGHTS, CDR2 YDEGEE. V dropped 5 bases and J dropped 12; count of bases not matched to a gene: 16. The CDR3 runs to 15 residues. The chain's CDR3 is CASSRGGASPRVQFF. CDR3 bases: TGTGCCAGCAGTCGGGGGGGCGCTAGCCCGAGGGTGCAGTTCTTC.

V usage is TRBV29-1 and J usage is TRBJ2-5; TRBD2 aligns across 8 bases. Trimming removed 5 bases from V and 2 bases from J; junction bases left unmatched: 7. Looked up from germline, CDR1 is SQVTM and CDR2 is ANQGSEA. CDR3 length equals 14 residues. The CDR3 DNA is TGCAGCGTTAAGCGGGAGTGGGGGCAAGAGACCCAGTACTTC. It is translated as CSVKREWGQETQYF.

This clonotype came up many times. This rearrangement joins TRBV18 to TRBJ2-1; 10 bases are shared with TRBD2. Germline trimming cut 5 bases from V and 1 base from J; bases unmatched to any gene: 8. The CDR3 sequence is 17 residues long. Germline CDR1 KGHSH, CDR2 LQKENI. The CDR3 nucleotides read TGTGCCAGCTCAGAATTAGCGGGAGGCCTATCCTACAATGAGCAGTTCTTC. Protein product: CASSELAGGLSYNEQFF.

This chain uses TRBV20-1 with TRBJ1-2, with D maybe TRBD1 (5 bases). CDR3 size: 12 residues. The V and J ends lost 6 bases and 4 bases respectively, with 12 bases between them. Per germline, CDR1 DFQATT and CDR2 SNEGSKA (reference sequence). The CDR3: CSAYRGGYGYTF. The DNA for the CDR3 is TGCAGTGCCTATCGGGGGGGCTATGGCTACACCTTC.

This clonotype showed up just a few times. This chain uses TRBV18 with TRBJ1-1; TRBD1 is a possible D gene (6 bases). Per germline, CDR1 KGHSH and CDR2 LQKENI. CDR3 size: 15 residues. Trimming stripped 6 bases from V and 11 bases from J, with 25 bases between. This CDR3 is CASSPTGGGGHGAFF. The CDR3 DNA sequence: TGTGCCAGCTCCCCTACCGGGGGCGGAGGACATGGGGCTTTCTTT. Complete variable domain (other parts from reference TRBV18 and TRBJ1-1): NAGVMQNPRHLVRRRGQEARLRCSPMKGHSHVYWYRQLPEEGLKFMVYLQKENIIDESGMPKERFSAEFPKEGPSILRIQQVVRGDSAAYFCASSPTGGGGHGAFFGQGTRLTVV.

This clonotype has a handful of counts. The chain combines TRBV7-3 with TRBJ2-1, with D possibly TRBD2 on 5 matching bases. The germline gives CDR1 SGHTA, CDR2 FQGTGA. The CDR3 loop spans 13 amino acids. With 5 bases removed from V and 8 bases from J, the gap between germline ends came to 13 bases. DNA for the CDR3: TGTGCCAGCAGCCCCGGGGAACCCCATGAGCAGTTCTTC. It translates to CASSPGEPHEQFF.

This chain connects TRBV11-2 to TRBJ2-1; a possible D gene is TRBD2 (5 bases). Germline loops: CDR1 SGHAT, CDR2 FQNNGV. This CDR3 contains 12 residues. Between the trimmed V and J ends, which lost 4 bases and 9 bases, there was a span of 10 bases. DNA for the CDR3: TGTGCCAGCAGCTCGATACTAGGTGAGCAGTTCTTC. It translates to CASSSILGEQFF. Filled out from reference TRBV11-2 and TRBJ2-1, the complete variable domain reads EAGVAQSPRYKIIEKRQSVAFWCNPISGHATLYWYQQILGQGPKLLIQFQNNGVVDDSQLPKDRFSAERLKGVDSTLKIQPAKLEDSAVYLCASSSILGEQFFGPGTRLTVL.

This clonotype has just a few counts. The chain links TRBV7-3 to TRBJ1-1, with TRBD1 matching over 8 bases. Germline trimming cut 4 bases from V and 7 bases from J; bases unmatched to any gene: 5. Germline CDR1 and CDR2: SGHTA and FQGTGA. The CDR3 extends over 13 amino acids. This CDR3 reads CASSYVGQGEAFF. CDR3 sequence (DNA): TGTGCCAGCAGCTACGTAGGACAGGGTGAAGCTTTCTTT.

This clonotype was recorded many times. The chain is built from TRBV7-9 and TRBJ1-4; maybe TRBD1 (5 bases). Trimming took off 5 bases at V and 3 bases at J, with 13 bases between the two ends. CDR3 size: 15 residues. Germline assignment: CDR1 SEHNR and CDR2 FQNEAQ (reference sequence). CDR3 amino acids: CASSPSGTANEKLFF. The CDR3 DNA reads TGTGCCAGCAGCCCAAGCGGGACGGCTAATGAAAAACTGTTTTTT.

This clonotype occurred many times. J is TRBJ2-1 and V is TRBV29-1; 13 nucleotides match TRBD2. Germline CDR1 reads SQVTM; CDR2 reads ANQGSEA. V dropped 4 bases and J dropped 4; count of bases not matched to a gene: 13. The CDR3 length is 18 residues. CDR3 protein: CSVVGLAGASDRYNEQFF. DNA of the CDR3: TGCAGCGTTGTAGGACTAGCGGGAGCATCCGACCGTTACAATGAGCAGTTCTTC.

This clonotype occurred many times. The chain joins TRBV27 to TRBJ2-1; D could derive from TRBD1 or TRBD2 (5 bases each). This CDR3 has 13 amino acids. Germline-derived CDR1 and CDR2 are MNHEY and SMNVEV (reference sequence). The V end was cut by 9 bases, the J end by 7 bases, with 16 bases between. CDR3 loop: CASGLGPWNEQFF. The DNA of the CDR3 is TGTGCCAGTGGGCTGGGACCCTGGAATGAGCAGTTCTTC.

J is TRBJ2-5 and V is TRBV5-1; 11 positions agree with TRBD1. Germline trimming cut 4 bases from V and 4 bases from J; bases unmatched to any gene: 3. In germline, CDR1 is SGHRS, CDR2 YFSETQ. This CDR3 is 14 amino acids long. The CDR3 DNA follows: TGCGCCAGCAGCGCGGACAGGGGGCGAGAGACCCAGTACTTC. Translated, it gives CASSADRGRETQYF.

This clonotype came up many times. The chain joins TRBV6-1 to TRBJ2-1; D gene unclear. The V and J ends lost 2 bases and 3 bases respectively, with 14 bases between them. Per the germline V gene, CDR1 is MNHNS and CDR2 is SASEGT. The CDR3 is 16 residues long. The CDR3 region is CASSEPQAALYNEQFF. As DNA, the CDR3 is TGTGCCAGCAGTGAACCCCAGGCGGCCCTCTACAATGAGCAGTTCTTC.

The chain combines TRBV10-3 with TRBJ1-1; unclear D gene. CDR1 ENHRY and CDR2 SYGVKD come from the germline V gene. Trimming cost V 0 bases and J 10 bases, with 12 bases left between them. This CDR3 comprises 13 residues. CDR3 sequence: CAISESSFLGAFF. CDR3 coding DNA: TGTGCCATCAGTGAGTCGAGTTTTCTAGGAGCTTTCTTT.

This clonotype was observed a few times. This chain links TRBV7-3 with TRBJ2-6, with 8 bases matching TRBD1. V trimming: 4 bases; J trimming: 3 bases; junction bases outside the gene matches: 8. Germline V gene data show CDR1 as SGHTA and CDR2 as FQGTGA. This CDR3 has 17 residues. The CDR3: CASSSGQGRRGANVLTF. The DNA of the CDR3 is TGTGCCAGCAGCTCCGGACAGGGTAGACGTGGGGCCAACGTCCTGACTTTC.

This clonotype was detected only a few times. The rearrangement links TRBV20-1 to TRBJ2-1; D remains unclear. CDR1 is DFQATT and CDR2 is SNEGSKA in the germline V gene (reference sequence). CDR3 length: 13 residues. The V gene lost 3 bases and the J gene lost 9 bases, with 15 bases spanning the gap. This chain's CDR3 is CSASGSSFAEQFF. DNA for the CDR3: TGCAGTGCTAGTGGGTCTAGTTTCGCTGAGCAGTTCTTC.

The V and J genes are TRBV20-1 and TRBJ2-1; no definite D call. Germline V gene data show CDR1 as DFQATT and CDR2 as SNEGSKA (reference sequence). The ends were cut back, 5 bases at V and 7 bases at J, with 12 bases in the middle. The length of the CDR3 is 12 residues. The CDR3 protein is CSAGRISNEQFF. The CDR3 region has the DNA TGCAGTGCTGGAAGAATATCGAATGAGCAGTTCTTC.

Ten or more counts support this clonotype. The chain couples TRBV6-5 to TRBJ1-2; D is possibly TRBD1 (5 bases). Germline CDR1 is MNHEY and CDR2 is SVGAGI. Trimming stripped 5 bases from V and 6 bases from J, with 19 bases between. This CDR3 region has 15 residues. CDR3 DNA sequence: TGTGCCAGCAGTGCTGGGGCCGTGGGGCTTAATGGCTACACCTTC. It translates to CASSAGAVGLNGYTF.

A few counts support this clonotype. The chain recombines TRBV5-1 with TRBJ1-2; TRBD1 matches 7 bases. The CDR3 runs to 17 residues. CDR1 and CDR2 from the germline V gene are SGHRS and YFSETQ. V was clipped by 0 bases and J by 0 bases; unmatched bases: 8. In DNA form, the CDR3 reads TGCGCCAGCAGCTTGGGGCCACCGGGACAGACTAACTATGGCTACACCTTC. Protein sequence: CASSLGPPGQTNYGYTF.

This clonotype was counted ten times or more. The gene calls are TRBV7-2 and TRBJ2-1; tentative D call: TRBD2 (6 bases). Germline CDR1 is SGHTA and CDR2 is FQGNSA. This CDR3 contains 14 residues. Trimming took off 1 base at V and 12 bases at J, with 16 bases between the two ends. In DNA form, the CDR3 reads TGTGCCAGCAGCTTAGAAACTAGCCACCCCGTGCAGTTCTTC. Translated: CASSLETSHPVQFF.

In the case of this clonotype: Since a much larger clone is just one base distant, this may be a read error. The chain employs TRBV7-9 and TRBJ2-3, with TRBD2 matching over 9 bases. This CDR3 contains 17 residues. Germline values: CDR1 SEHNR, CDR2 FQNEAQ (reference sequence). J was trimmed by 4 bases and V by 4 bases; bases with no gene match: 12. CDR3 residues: CASSSHIAAGGSDTQYF. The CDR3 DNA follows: TGTGCCAGCAGCTCCCATATTGCAGCGGGAGGCTCAGATACGCAGTATTTT.